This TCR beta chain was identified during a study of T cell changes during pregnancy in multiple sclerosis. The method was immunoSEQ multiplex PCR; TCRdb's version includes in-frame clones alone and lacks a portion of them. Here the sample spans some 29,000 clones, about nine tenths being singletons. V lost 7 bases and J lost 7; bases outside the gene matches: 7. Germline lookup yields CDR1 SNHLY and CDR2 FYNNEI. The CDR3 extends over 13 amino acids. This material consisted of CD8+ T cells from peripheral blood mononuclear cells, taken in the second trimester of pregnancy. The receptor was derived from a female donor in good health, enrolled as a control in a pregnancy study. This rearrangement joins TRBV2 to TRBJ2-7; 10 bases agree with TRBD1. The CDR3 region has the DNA TGTGCCAGCAAGGGGACAGGGGTCGGGGAGCAGTACTTC. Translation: CASKGTGVGEQYF. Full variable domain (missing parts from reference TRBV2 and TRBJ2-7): EPEVTQTPSHQVTQMGQEVILRCVPISNHLYFYWYRQILGQKVEFLVSFYNNEISEKSEIFDDQFSVERPDGSNFTLKIRSTKLEDSAMYFCASKGTGVGEQYFGPGTRLTVT.